The rows below give T cell receptor beta chains drawn from one sample of a study of CD8 T cell repertoires and HIV-1 epitope variants. Measured with immunoSEQ multiplex PCR; TCRdb has only the in-frame clones, and not every one. This table holds some 87,000 clones, roughly four fifths found once. The sequenced material came from uncultured baseline CD8+ T cells from peripheral blood mononuclear cells (PBMCs). These receptors were taken from a male donor with HIV. CDR3s leave out the opening cysteine and the closing phenylalanine or tryptophan. The D gene is left open where the match is weak.

J gene | D gene | V gene | CDR3 protein
TRBJ2-1 | TRBD1 | TRBV7-9 | ASSLQGQGFNEQF
TRBJ2-5 | NA | TRBV5-1 | ASSLGRAETQY
TRBJ2-3 | TRBD2 | TRBV5-6 | ASSLILAGDKGTDTQY
TRBJ1-1 | NA | TRBV28 | ATRGGTEAF
TRBJ1-1 | NA | TRBV29-1 | SVGQNTEAF
TRBJ1-1 | NA | TRBV9 | ASSPPNTEAF
TRBJ2-7 | NA | TRBV28 | ASTLLRDNPGEQY
TRBJ1-5 | NA | TRBV7-9 | ASSLELSNQPQH
TRBJ2-2 | NA | TRBV5-6 | ASTQGGGELF
TRBJ2-2 | NA | TRBV4-2 | ASSPNKNTGELF
TRBJ2-2 | NA | TRBV18 | ASSPQVNTGELF
TRBJ2-7 | TRBD1 | TRBV19 | ASSTTGTGYEQY